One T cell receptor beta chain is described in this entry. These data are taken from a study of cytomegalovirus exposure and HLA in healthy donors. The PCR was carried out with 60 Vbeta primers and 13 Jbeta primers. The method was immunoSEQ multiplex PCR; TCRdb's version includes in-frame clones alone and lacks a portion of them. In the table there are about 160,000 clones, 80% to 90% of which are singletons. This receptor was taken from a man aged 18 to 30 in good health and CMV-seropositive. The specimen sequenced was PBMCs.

CDR3 sequence: CASSPRGSQPQHF. CDR3 bases: TGTGCCAGCAGCCCCAGGGGAAGTCAGCCCCAGCATTTT. V and J are TRBV7-2 and TRBJ1-5; a weak D match, TRBD1 (6 bases). V was trimmed by 5 bases and J by 6 bases, leaving 11 bases between them. The germline V gene has CDR1 SGHTA and CDR2 FQGNSA. This CDR3 is built from 13 residues.